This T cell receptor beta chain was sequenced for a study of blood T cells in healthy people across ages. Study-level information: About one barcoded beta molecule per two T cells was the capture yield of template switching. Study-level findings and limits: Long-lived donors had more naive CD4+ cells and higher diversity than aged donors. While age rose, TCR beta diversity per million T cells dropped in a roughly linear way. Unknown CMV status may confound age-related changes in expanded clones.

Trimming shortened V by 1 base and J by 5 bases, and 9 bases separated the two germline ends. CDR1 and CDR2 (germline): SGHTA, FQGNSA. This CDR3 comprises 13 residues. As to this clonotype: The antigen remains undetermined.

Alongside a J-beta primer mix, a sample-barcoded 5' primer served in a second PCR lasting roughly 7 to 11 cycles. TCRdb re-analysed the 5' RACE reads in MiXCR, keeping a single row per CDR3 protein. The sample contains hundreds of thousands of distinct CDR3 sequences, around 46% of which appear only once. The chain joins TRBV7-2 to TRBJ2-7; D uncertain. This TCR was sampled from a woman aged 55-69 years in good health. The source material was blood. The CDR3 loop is CASSLGRTDEQYF. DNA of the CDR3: TGTGCCAGCAGCTTAGGAAGGACCGACGAGCAGTACTTC. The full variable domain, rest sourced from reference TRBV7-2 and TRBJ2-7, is GAGVSQSPSNKVTEKGKDVELRCDPISGHTALYWYRQSLGQGLEFLIYFQGNSAPDKSGLPSDRFSAERTGGSVSTLTIQRTQQEDSAVYLCASSLGRTDEQYFGPGTRLTVT.